This T cell receptor beta chain was profiled in a study of regulatory T cells in long-lasting Graves disease. Study observations and caveats: Analyses excluded thyroid tissue, covering peripheral blood alone.

CDR3-region Arm-PCR and iRepertoire HTBI primers produced the TCR beta libraries. TCRdb independently ran MiXCR on the multiplex PCR reads; one entry per CDR3 protein. The sample records approximately 690,000 distinct CDR3 sequences, about 32% being singletons. Of note for this clonotype: What it binds is unknown.

The time point is: persistent/refractory GD, antithyroid drugs over 5 years with positive TRAb. Extracted RNA from PBMCs served as the source of the TCR library. The CDR3 loop spans 15 amino acids. V gave up 3 bases and J gave up 2 bases; unmatched junction bases: 2. Per germline, CDR1 SGHNT and CDR2 YENEEA. The chain links TRBV11-3 to TRBJ2-1, with 9 bases aligning to TRBD2. This TCR derives from a female donor with Graves disease. The sequenced sample was peripheral blood mononuclear cells (PBMCs), obtained when the disease was refractory, from a patient treated with antithyroid drugs. The CDR3 sequence: CASSFSGGAYNEQFF. As DNA, the CDR3 is TGTGCCAGCAGCTTTAGCGGGGGTGCCTACAATGAGCAGTTCTTC.